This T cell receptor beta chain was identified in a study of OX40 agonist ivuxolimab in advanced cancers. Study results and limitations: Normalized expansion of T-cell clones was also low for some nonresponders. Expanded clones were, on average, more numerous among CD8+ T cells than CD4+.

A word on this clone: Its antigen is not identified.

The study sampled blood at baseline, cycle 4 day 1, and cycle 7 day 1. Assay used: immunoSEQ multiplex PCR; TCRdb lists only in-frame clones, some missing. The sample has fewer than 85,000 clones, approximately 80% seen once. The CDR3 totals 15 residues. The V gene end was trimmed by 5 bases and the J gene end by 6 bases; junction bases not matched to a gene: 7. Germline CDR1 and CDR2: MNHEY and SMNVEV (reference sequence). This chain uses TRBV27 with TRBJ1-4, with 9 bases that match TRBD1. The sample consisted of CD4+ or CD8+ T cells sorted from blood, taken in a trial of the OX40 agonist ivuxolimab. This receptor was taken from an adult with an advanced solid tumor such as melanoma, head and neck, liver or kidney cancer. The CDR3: CASSTPTGGDEKLFF. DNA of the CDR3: TGTGCCAGCAGTACCCCGACAGGGGGGGATGAAAAACTGTTTTTT.